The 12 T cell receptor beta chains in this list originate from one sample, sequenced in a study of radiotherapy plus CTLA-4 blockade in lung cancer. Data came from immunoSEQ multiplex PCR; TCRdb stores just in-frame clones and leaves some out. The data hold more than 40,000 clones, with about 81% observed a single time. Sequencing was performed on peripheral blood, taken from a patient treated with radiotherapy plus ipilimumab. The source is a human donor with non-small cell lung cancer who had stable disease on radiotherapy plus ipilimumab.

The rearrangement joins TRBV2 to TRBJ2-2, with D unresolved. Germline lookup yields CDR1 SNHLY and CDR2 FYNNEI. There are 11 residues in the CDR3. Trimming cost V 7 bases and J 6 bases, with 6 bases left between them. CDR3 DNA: TGTGCCAGCATTTCCGCCGGGGAGCTGTTTTTT. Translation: CASISAGELFF.

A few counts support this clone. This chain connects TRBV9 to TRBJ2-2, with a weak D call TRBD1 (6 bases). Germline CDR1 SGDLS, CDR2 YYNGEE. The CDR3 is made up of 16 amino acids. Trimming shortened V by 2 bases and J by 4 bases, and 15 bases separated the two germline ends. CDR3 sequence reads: CASSVGTGLGTGELFF. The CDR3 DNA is TGTGCCAGCAGCGTCGGTACAGGGCTCGGCACCGGGGAGCTGTTTTTT.

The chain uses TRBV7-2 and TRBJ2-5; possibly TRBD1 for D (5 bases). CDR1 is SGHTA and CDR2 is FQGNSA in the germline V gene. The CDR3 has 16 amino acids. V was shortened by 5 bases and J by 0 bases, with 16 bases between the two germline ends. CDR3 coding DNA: TGTGCCAGCAGCCCACGCCCCCCAGGGTACCAAGAGACCCAGTACTTC. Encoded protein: CASSPRPPGYQETQYF.

CDR3 sequence reads: CASSARQGGGTGTQYF. Here the CDR3 DNA reads TGCGCCAGCAGCGCCCGACAGGGAGGCGGAACGGGTACGCAGTATTTT. The rearrangement joins TRBV4-1 to TRBJ2-3, with D maybe TRBD1 (7 bases). This CDR3 is built from 16 residues. V dropped 5 bases and J dropped 8 bases, with 23 bases sitting between them. Looked up from germline, CDR1 is MGHRA and CDR2 is YSYEKL.

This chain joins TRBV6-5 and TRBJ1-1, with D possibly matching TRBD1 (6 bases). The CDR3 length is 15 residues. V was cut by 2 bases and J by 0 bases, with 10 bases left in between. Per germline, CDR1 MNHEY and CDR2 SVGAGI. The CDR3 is CASSYGQFLNTEAFF. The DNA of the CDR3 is TGTGCCAGCAGTTACGGACAGTTCCTGAACACTGAAGCTTTCTTT.

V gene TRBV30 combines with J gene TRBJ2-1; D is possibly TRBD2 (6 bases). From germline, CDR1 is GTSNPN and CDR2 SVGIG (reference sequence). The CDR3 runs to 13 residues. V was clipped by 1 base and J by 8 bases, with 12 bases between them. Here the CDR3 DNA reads TGTGCCTGGAGTGCGGGAGTAGGGGATGAGCAGTTCTTC. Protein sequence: CAWSAGVGDEQFF.

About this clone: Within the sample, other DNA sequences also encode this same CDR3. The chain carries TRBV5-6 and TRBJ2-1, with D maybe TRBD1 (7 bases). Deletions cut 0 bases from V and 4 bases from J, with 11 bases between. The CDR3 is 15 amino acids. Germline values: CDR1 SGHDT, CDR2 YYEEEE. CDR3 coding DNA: TGTGCCAGCAGCTTGGGGCAGGGGGGATACAATGAGCAGTTCTTC. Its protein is CASSLGQGGYNEQFF.

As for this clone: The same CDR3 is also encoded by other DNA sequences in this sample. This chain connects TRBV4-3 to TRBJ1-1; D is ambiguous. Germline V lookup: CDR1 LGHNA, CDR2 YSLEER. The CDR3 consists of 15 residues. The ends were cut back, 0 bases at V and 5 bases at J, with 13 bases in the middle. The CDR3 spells CASSQEPHGRTEAFF. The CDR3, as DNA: TGCGCCAGCAGCCAAGAGCCACATGGGAGGACTGAAGCTTTCTTT.

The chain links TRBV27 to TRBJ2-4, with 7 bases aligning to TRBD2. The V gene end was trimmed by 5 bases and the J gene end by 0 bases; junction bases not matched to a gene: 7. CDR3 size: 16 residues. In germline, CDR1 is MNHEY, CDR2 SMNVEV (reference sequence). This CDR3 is CASSPAAGSAKNIQYF. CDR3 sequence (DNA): TGTGCCAGCAGTCCCGCAGCGGGGTCAGCCAAAAACATTCAGTACTTC.

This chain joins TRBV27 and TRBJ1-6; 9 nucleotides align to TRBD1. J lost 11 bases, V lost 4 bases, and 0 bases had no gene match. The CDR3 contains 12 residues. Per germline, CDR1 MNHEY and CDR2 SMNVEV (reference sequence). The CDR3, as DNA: TGTGCCAGCAGTTGGACAGGGGCACCCCTCCACTTT. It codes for CASSWTGAPLHF.

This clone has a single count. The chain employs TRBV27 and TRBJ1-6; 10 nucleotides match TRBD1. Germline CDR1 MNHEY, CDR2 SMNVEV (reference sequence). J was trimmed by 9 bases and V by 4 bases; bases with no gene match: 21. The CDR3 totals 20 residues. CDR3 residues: CASSSRPPDRGNGEGSPLHF. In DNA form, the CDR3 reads TGTGCCAGCAGTTCTAGACCCCCGGACAGGGGGAATGGTGAAGGTTCACCCCTCCACTTT.

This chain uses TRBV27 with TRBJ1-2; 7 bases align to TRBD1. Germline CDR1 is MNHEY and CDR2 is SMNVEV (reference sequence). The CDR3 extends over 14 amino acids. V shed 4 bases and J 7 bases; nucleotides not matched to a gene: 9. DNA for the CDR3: TGTGCCAGCAGTTCAGAGGGGGCTTACGGTGGCTACACCTTC. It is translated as CASSSEGAYGGYTF.